These 2 T cell receptor beta chains were all obtained from the same sample, sequenced in a study of blood T cell repertoires in COVID-19. The data were produced by immunoSEQ multiplex PCR, yet TCRdb's version contains in-frame clones alone and is incomplete. The table has 200,000 to 250,000 clones, 70% to 90% seen once. Specimen: peripheral blood. Receptor source: a young man with active or convalescent COVID-19.

The CDR3, as DNA: TGCGCCAGCAGCTTGGTCAGGGGTGATCAGCCCCAGCATTTT. Translated: CASSLVRGDQPQHF. The chain employs TRBV5-1 and TRBJ1-5; possibly TRBD1 for D (6 bases). The V gene lost 0 bases and the J gene lost 5 bases, with 9 bases spanning the gap. Germline V gene sequence: CDR1 SGHRS, CDR2 YFSETQ. This CDR3 has 14 residues. Full variable domain (outside the CDR3, taken from reference TRBV5-1 and TRBJ1-5): KAGVTQTPRYLIKTRGQQVTLSCSPISGHRSVSWYQQTPGQGLQFLFEYFSETQRNKGNFPGRFSGRQFSNSRSEMNVSTLELGDSALYLCASSLVRGDQPQHFGDGTRLSIL.

This clone was recorded once. The CDR3 DNA reads TGTGCCAGCAGCTTTAACAGCGGGACTGAAGCTTTCTTT. Amino acid sequence: CASSFNSGTEAFF. The chain carries TRBV11-3 and TRBJ1-1; D is unclear. Trimming took off 3 bases at V and 5 bases at J, with 10 bases between the two ends. Germline V gene lookup returns CDR1 SGHNT and CDR2 YENEEA. CDR3 length: 13 amino acids. Combining the CDR3 with reference TRBV11-3 and TRBJ1-1 gives the whole variable domain EAGVVQSPRYKIIEKKQPVAFWCNPISGHNTLYWYLQNLGQGPELLIRYENEEAVDDSQLPKDRFSAERLKGVDSTLKIQPAELGDSAVYLCASSFNSGTEAFFGQGTRLTVV.